This TCR beta chain is from a study of T-cell memory formation after mild COVID-19. TCRdb re-called the 5' RACE reads with MiXCR, one entry per CDR3 protein. The sample includes roughly 400,000 distinct CDR3 sequences, approximately 25% of them seen just once. The CDR3 consists of 14 residues. Deletions cut 1 base from V and 3 bases from J, with 10 bases between. From germline, CDR1 is LNHNV and CDR2 YYDKDF (reference sequence). This clonotype was seen more than once but under ten times. The sequenced sample consisted of PBMCs or a T cell subset sorted from them (not recorded which). This chain connects TRBV15 to TRBJ2-7, with D unclear. This receptor was identified in an adult woman who had mild COVID-19 (a few samples of this study predate the infection). Cell type and time point are not known. Written as DNA, the CDR3 is TGTGCCACCAGCAGAGCGGAGACCTACTACGAGCAGTACTTC. Encoded protein: CATSRAETYYEQYF.